A selection of T cell receptor beta chains follows, all from one sample in a study of cytomegalovirus exposure and HLA in healthy donors. The data were produced by immunoSEQ multiplex PCR, yet TCRdb's version contains in-frame clones alone and is incomplete. The profile covers some 180,000 clones, with around 80% appearing a single time and 1.5% to 2% taken by the ten largest. The sequencing input was PBMCs. These receptors originate from a woman aged 18-35 years in good health and CMV-seronegative. CDR3s include the opening cysteine and the closing phenylalanine or tryptophan. A D gene is named only where the DNA matches it firmly. Clone size is stated in some rows and not others, as once, few, many or a class when expanded.

v_call	d_call	clone_size	j_call	cdr3_aa	cdr3_nt
TRBV30	TRBD1	NA	TRBJ1-1	CAWSDRGTEAFF	TGTGCCTGGAGTGACAGGGGCACAGAAGCTTTCTTT
TRBV7-6	NA	few	TRBJ2-7	CASSRPGASAEQYF	TGTGCCAGCAGCCGTCCAGGGGCCTCTGCCGAGCAGTACTTC
TRBV4-3	NA	NA	TRBJ2-1	CASSQEAGRHNEQFF	TGCGCCAGCAGCCAAGAGGCGGGAAGACACAATGAGCAGTTCTTC
TRBV19	NA	NA	TRBJ2-5	CASSIGTGQETQYF	TGTGCCAGTAGTATTGGTACAGGACAAGAGACCCAGTACTTC
TRBV10-1	NA	NA	TRBJ2-3	CASSRELTDTQYF	TGCGCCAGCAGTCGGGAGTTGACAGATACGCAGTATTTT
TRBV28	NA	NA	TRBJ1-5	CASSFGRQGGGQPQHF	TGTGCCAGCAGTTTTGGTCGCCAGGGTGGAGGGCAGCCCCAGCATTTT
TRBV2	TRBD1	few	TRBJ2-7	CASGTVSYEQYF	TGTGCCAGCGGGACAGTCTCCTACGAGCAGTACTTC
TRBV4-3	TRBD1	NA	TRBJ1-2	CASSQGTGGNYGYTF	TGCGCCAGCAGCCAAGGGACAGGGGGCAACTATGGCTACACCTTC
TRBV5-4	TRBD1	NA	TRBJ1-4	CASSLEVTGGEKLFF	TGTGCCAGCAGCTTAGAGGTCACAGGGGGTGAAAAACTGTTTTTT
TRBV7-9	TRBD2	NA	TRBJ2-5	CASSSGGETQYF	TGTGCCAGCAGCTCGGGGGGAGAGACCCAGTACTTC
TRBV30	TRBD2	NA	TRBJ2-1	CAWSSPGSGGSYNEQFF	TGTGCCTGGAGTTCCCCAGGTAGCGGGGGCTCCTACAATGAGCAGTTCTTC
TRBV4-3	NA	NA	TRBJ2-7	CASSQSAGYSYEQYF	TGCGCCAGCAGCCAAAGCGCTGGGTACTCCTACGAGCAGTACTTC
TRBV28	TRBD2	once	TRBJ2-7	CASSSTSGTYEQYF	TGTGCCAGCAGCTCGACTAGCGGGACTTACGAGCAGTACTTC
TRBV30	NA	NA	TRBJ1-5	CAWSSFSSNQPQHF	TGTGCCTGGAGTAGTTTTAGTTCGAATCAGCCCCAGCATTTT
TRBV19	NA	NA	TRBJ2-1	CASTSESSYNEQFF	TGTGCCAGTACTAGCGAAAGCTCCTACAATGAGCAGTTCTTC
TRBV4-3	TRBD2	few	TRBJ2-1	CASSQGTSRYEQFF	TGCGCCAGCAGCCAGGGGACTAGTCGTTATGAGCAGTTCTTC
TRBV7-2	NA	NA	TRBJ2-3	CASSLASVKPPDTQYF	TGTGCCAGCAGCTTAGCTAGCGTCAAACCCCCCGATACGCAGTATTTT
TRBV7-9	TRBD2	NA	TRBJ2-1	CASSGRLAPYNEQFF	TGTGCCAGCAGCGGCCGACTAGCGCCTTACAATGAGCAGTTCTTC
TRBV4-3	TRBD2	NA	TRBJ2-1	CASSYGLAGELNEQFF	TGCGCCAGCAGCTACGGACTAGCGGGAGAATTAAATGAGCAGTTCTTC
TRBV11-2	TRBD1	NA	TRBJ1-4	CASSLGPGQGALNEKLFF	TGTGCCAGCAGCTTAGGACCGGGACAGGGGGCCCTCAATGAAAAACTGTTTTTT
TRBV5-1	TRBD1	NA	TRBJ1-1	CASSSTGGSTEAFF	TGCGCCAGCAGCTCCACAGGGGGCAGTACTGAAGCTTTCTTT
TRBV7-2	NA	NA	TRBJ2-5	CASSPGGGPETQYF	TGTGCCAGCAGCCCTGGTGGGGGCCCCGAGACCCAGTACTTC
TRBV10-2	TRBD2	NA	TRBJ2-4	CASSENGGEGNF	TGCGCTAGCAGTGAAAACGGAGGGGAGGGGAACTTC
TRBV28	TRBD1	NA	TRBJ2-7	CASSPAGTGNEQYF	TGTGCCAGCAGTCCTGCCGGGACAGGAAACGAGCAGTACTTC
TRBV6-5	TRBD1	NA	TRBJ1-6	CASSYRTGNNNSPLHF	TGTGCCAGCAGTTATCGGACAGGGAATAATAATTCACCCCTCCACTTT
TRBV13	NA	once	TRBJ1-2	CASSRGWGGYTF	TGTGCCAGCAGCAGGGGATGGGGTGGCTACACCTTC
TRBV6-5	TRBD1	NA	TRBJ1-2	CASSYRQGNPLYGYTF	TGTGCCAGCAGTTACCGACAGGGCAACCCCCTTTATGGCTACACCTTC
TRBV28	NA	NA	TRBJ1-2	CASSTRISYTF	TGTGCCAGCAGCACCAGAATTTCCTACACCTTC
TRBV30	NA	NA	TRBJ1-6	CAWSEGHDRPLHF	TGTGCCTGGAGTGAGGGTCACGACAGACCCCTCCACTTT
TRBV10-2	NA	NA	TRBJ1-3	CASSERRNSGNTIYF	TGCGCCAGCAGTGAGCGGCGGAACTCTGGAAACACCATATATTTT
TRBV9	TRBD1	NA	TRBJ1-6	CASSVDRADSPLHF	TGTGCCAGCAGCGTGGACAGGGCCGATTCACCCCTCCACTTT
TRBV5-1	NA	NA	TRBJ2-5	CASSLETQETQYF	TGCGCCAGCAGCTTGGAGACACAAGAGACCCAGTACTTC
TRBV18	NA	NA	TRBJ2-1	CASSPPPGDYNEQFF	TGTGCCAGCTCACCACCTCCGGGAGACTACAATGAGCAGTTCTTC
TRBV27	TRBD2	NA	TRBJ2-1	CASSPAGGIYNEQFF	TGTGCCAGCAGTCCCGCGGGAGGGATATACAATGAGCAGTTCTTC